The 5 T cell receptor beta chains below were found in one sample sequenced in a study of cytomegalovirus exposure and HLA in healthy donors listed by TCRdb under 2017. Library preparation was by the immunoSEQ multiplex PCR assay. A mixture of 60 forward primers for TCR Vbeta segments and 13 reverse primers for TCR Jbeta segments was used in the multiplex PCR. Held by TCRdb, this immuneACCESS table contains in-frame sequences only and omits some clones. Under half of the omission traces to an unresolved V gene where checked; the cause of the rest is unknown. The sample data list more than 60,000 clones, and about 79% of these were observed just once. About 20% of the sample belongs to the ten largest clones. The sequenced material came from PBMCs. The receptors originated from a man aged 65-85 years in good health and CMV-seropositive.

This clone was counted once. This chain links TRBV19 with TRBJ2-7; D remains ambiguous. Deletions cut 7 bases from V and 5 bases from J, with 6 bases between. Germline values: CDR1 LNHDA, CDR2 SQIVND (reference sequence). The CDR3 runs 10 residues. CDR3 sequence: CASNHNEQYF. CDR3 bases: TGTGCCAGTAATCACAACGAGCAGTACTTC.

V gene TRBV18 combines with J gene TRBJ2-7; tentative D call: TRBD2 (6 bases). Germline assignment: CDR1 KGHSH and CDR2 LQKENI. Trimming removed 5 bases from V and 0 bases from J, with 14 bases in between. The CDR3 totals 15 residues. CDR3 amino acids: CASSAPSVSSYEQYF. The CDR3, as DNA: TGTGCCAGCTCAGCCCCTAGCGTGAGCTCCTACGAGCAGTACTTC.

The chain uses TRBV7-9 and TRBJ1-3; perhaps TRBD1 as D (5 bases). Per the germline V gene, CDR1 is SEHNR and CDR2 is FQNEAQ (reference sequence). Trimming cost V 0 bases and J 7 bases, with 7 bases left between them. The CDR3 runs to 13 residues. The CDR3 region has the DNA TGTGCCAGCAGCTTAGCACAGGTCAACACCATATATTTT. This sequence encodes CASSLAQVNTIYF. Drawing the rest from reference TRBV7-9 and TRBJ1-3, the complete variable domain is DTGVSQNPRHKITKRGQNVTFRCDPISEHNRLYWYRQTLGQGPEFLTYFQNEAQLEKSRLLSDRFSAERPKGSFSTLEIQRTEQGDSAMYLCASSLAQVNTIYFGEGSWLTVV.

CDR3 loop: CASSISWLASDTQYF. The CDR3 region has the DNA TGTGCCAGTAGTATATCTTGGCTAGCATCCGATACGCAGTATTTT. This chain joins TRBV19 and TRBJ2-3; tentative D call: TRBD2 (5 bases). Germline values: CDR1 LNHDA, CDR2 SQIVND (reference sequence). The CDR3 totals 15 residues. Trimming took 2 bases from V and 6 from J, leaving 15 bases between them.

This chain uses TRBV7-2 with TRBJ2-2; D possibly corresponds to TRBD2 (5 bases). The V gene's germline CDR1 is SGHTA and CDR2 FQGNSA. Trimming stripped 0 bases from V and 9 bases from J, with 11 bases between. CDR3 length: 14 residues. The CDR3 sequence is CASSLAGISRELFF. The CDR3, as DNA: TGTGCCAGCAGCTTAGCCGGGATAAGCCGGGAGCTGTTTTTT.